This T cell receptor beta chain was captured in a study of PD-L1 blockade in urothelial cancer. Study background: Analysis of the blood was performed 3 weeks (second dose) and 6 weeks after treatment start.

Study-wide findings and caveats: In blood at 3 weeks, tumor-associated clones expanded more among patients with durable benefit.

Trimming shortened V by 1 base and J by 6 bases, and 11 bases separated the two germline ends. CDR1 is MNHNS, CDR2 SASEGT, per germline. The CDR3 runs to 14 residues. Only in-frame clones appear in the TCRdb table, and some are missing; sequencing was by immunoSEQ multiplex PCR. Of about 69,000 clones listed, about 89% were seen once; the top ten hold around 3.3%. Locally advanced or metastatic urothelial carcinoma affected the patients. In the case of this clone: Its cognate antigen is unknown.

The V call is TRBV6-1, the J call TRBJ2-3, with D tentatively TRBD1 (5 bases). This sequence originates from a man aged 55 to 69 with urothelial cancer. The specimen was PBMCs, collected around atezolizumab (anti-PD-L1) treatment. Here the CDR3 reads CASSEGAGQDTQYF. The CDR3 DNA sequence: TGTGCCAGCAGTGAAGGGGCAGGGCAGGATACGCAGTATTTT.